The following is a TCR beta chain sequence with its context. This clone was observed a few times. Its antigen specificity is not known. No qualities accompany the bases; no much larger clone lies one base away. The immunoSEQ Assay, a bias-controlled multiplex PCR, was used to amplify TCRbeta CDR3 regions from genomic DNA. As for the authors' bioinformatics: Nucleated cell counts per sample were estimated from amplification of reference gene primers within the assay. Sequence reads were collapsed and filtered to measure the absolute abundance of every unique TCRbeta CDR3 rearrangement. For each sample, productive Simpson clonality was calculated by taking the square root of Simpson's diversity index across productive rearrangements. TCRdb took this table from immuneACCESS and kept in-frame rearrangements with V and J called. Such tables lack part of the clones; where checked against another copy, unresolved V genes explain under half of the gap, and the rest is unexplained. V and J calls and clone size are those listed in that table; D and trimming were worked out from the DNA. The sample table shows about 180,000 clones, and 90% to 95% are seen once. In total, the top ten clones hold 0.45% to 0.65% of the sample.

This sample is part of a study of blood T cell repertoires in COVID-19 (dated by TCRdb to about 2020). In terms of the full investigation: Collaborator samples came from the United States, Italy and Spain and covered acute and convalescent phases of COVID-19. The prospective study material was composed of cDNA or gDNA derived from T cells, B-cell-depleted T cells, or PBMCs. Subjects who had been exposed to COVID-19, were actively infected with it, or had recovered from it provided the deeply sampled blood TCRbeta repertoires that made up the dataset. Samples were obtained from the ongoing ImmuneRACE study (first 160 participants) and from 1,254 subjects provided by 6 global collaborators. The repertoires were released in a freely available public database meant as a resource for research on the immune response to SARS-CoV-2. Nearly every sample came with metadata listing a de-identified subject ID, COVID-19 status, age in years and sex. Where HLA class I and class II types were available, the types were taken from metadata supplied by the sample provider, not from assay-based typing. What the authors observed across the whole study: The quantity of clinical and demographic metadata differed by source and by participant and was supplied without curation.

Whole blood was collected in K2EDTA tubes by collaborating institutions according to the institutions' own protocols. Collaborator samples were shipped for TCRbeta analysis as frozen whole blood, isolated PBMCs, or DNA extracted from either sample type. CDR1 and CDR2, per the germline V gene, are SGHTA and FQGNSA. From cysteine to phenylalanine, the CDR3 is 14 amino acids long. Kept here is only the CDR3 DNA, which spans 42 bases and is read in frame from base 1. V is shortened by 5 bases, J by 3 bases, and the region joining them spans 11 bases. The chain was built from TRBV7-2 and TRBJ2-1; D gene: possibly TRBD1, on 5 matching bases. This TCR derives from a man aged 50-60 years with acute or convalescent COVID-19. The sample comprised peripheral blood. The CDR3 sequence is CASSRTDSYNEQFF. The DNA sequence reads TGTGCCAGCAGCAGAACCGACAGCTACAATGAGCAGTTCTTC.